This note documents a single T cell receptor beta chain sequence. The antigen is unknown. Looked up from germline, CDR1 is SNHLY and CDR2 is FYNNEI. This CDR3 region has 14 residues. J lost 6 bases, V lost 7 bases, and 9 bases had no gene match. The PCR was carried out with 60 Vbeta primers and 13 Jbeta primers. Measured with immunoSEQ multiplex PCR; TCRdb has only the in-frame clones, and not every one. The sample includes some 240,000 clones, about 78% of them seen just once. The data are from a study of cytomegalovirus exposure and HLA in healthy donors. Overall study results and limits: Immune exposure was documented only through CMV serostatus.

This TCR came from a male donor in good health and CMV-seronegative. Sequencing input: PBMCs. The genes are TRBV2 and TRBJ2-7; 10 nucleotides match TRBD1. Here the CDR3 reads CASIEGQGTGEQYF. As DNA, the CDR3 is TGTGCCAGCATAGAGGGACAGGGGACGGGCGAGCAGTACTTC.